The 9 T cell receptor beta chains given below trace back to one sample, sequenced in a study of blood T cell repertoires in COVID-19. This table comes from immunoSEQ multiplex PCR, and its TCRdb copy is limited to in-frame clones, with some not included. This table has roughly 230,000 clones, 75% to 85% appearing once. Sequenced sample: peripheral blood. These receptors were obtained from a human donor in a cohort sampled during active COVID-19.

In nucleotides, the CDR3 is TGTGCCAGCAGGGGTCAGGACTCCTACAATGAGCAGTTCTTC. Translating it yields CASRGQDSYNEQFF. The chain couples TRBV4-2 to TRBJ2-1, with D hard to call. Germline CDR1 is LGHNA and CDR2 is YNFKEQ. The CDR3 is 14 residues long. Trimming removed 6 bases from V and 0 bases from J, with 9 bases in between.

V usage is TRBV29-1 and J usage is TRBJ2-7; the match to TRBD1 covers 9 bases. Per the germline V gene, CDR1 is SQVTM and CDR2 is ANQGSEA. CDR3 length: 12 residues. The V and J ends lost 6 bases and 2 bases, in that order; junction bases with no gene match: 2. The chain's CDR3 is CSVRQGAYEQYF. The CDR3, as DNA: TGCAGCGTGAGACAGGGGGCCTACGAGCAGTACTTC.

This clone was recorded only once. This chain links TRBV2 with TRBJ2-2; the D gene is possibly TRBD2 (5 bases). Germline CDR1 reads SNHLY; CDR2 reads FYNNEI. The CDR3 loop spans 18 amino acids. V was clipped by 0 bases and J by 5 bases, with 19 bases between them. In DNA, the CDR3 is TGTGCCAGCAGTGAAGCAGGCTCGGCGGGCCTAGTTACCGGGGAGCTGTTTTTT. Residues: CASSEAGSAGLVTGELFF. Variable domain in full (rest from reference TRBV2 and TRBJ2-2): EPEVTQTPSHQVTQMGQEVILRCVPISNHLYFYWYRQILGQKVEFLVSFYNNEISEKSEIFDDQFSVERPDGSNFTLKIRSTKLEDSAMYFCASSEAGSAGLVTGELFFGEGSRLTVL.

This clone appeared a single time. CDR3 coding DNA: TGTGCCAGTAGTATCAGGTTCGGGGGATACCAGCCCCAGCATTTT. This encodes CASSIRFGGYQPQHF. V is TRBV19 and J is TRBJ1-5; TRBD1 is a possible D gene (5 bases). The germline CDR1 and CDR2 sequences are LNHDA and SQIVND (reference sequence). V lost 3 bases and J lost 7, with 16 bases in between. This CDR3 has 15 residues.

This clone was detected a few times. The chain links TRBV6-1 to TRBJ1-2; D may be TRBD1 (6 bases). CDR3 length: 15 residues. Germline CDR1 is MNHNS and CDR2 is SASEGT. The V end was cut by 3 bases, the J end by 4 bases, with 15 bases between. The DNA for the CDR3 is TGTGCCAGCAGTGACCGCAGGACAGCCTTCTATGGCTACACCTTC. Translating gives CASSDRRTAFYGYTF.

This clone was seen a few times. The chain is built from TRBV4-1 and TRBJ2-3, with 16 positions matching TRBD2. In germline, CDR1 is MGHRA, CDR2 YSYEKL. J lost 5 bases, V lost 1 base, and 9 bases had no gene match. The CDR3 runs to 19 residues. As DNA, the CDR3 is TGCGCCAGCAGCCAAGGGCGGGGACTAGCGGGGGGGCAAGGAGATACGCAGTATTTT. This gives the protein CASSQGRGLAGGQGDTQYF.

This sequence joins TRBV25-1 and TRBJ1-6, with D tentatively TRBD1 (5 bases). Per the germline V gene, CDR1 is MGHDK and CDR2 is SYGVNS. V lost 6 bases, J lost 10 bases, and 13 bases lay in between. The CDR3 has 13 amino acids. The CDR3, as DNA: TGTGCCAGCAGGATGGGGGGGGAATCACCCCTCCACTTT. Encoded protein: CASRMGGESPLHF.

This clone was recorded a few times. The CDR3 sequence is CASSPRIYNSPLHF. DNA for the CDR3: TGTGCCAGCAGCCCGAGGATCTATAATTCACCCCTCCACTTT. The J gene is TRBJ1-6, the V gene TRBV11-2; the D is unclear. This CDR3 is 14 amino acids long. The V gene's germline CDR1 is SGHAT and CDR2 FQNNGV. With 5 bases removed from V and 3 bases from J, the gap between germline ends came to 8 bases.

CDR3 DNA sequence: TGTGCCAGCAGCTATGGACAGGGTACAAACGAGCAGTACTTC. Its protein product is CASSYGQGTNEQYF. The rearrangement uses TRBV5-6 and TRBJ2-7; TRBD1 matches at 8 bases. The germline V gene has CDR1 SGHDT and CDR2 YYEEEE. V shed 3 bases and J 5 bases; nucleotides not matched to a gene: 7. There are 14 residues in the CDR3. Looking up the rest from reference TRBV5-6 and TRBJ2-7 gives the full variable domain: DAGVTQSPTHLIKTRGQQVTLRCSPKSGHDTVSWYQQALGQGPQFIFQYYEEEERQRGNFPDRFSGHQFPNYSSELNVNALLLGDSALYLCASSYGQGTNEQYFGPGTRLTVT.